This is a list of T cell receptor beta chains from one sample in a study of T cells in Graves' hyperthyroidism and ophthalmopathy. In TCRdb, the multiplex PCR reads were re-called with MiXCR into one record per CDR3 protein. The sample records hundreds of thousands of distinct CDR3 sequences, approximately 44% being singletons. The sample consisted of peripheral blood or thyroid tissue (not recorded which). These receptors were collected from a woman between 18 and 29 years old with Graves' hyperthyroidism. CDR3s include the opening cysteine and the closing phenylalanine or tryptophan. D genes are given only for firm matches. Size is omitted from some rows. Given values are once, few, many or a class for expanded clones.

clone_size,v_call,d_call,j_call,cdr3_nt,cdr3_aa
many,TRBV29-1,NA,TRBJ1-5,TGCAGCGTTCTAGGGGGGGGAGGACAGCCCCAGCATTTT,CSVLGGGGQPQHF
NA,TRBV15,NA,TRBJ1-5,TGTGCCACCAGCCGAAGGACGGGCGATAGCAATCAGCCCCAGCATTTT,CATSRRTGDSNQPQHF
NA,TRBV7-9,NA,TRBJ2-7,TGTGCCAGCAGCTTAGATCTCGAGCAGTACTTC,CASSLDLEQYF
few,TRBV2,TRBD1,TRBJ1-2,TGTGCCAGCAGGGACCGGACAGGGGGAGGCTATGGCTACACCTTC,CASRDRTGGGYGYTF
NA,TRBV10-2,NA,TRBJ1-1,TGCGCCAGCTCACCGCCGATAGGCACTGAAGCTTTCTTT,CASSPPIGTEAFF
NA,TRBV20-1,NA,TRBJ2-7,TGCAGTGCCAACCGGGACGGTGGGTACTTC,CSANRDGGYF
NA,TRBV2,NA,TRBJ2-7,TGTGCCAGCAGTATGTCCGGATACGAGCAGTACTTC,CASSMSGYEQYF
many,TRBV7-3,NA,TRBJ1-1,TGTGCCAGCAGCCAAACAGGGCAGACTGAAGCTTTCTTT,CASSQTGQTEAFF
NA,TRBV20-1,TRBD2,TRBJ2-7,TGCAGTGCTAGAGGAGAGCGGGAGTGGTACGAGCAGTACTTC,CSARGEREWYEQYF
NA,TRBV29-1,NA,TRBJ2-5,TGCAGCGTCCAGGGAGCCCAGTACTTC,CSVQGAQYF
once,TRBV12-3/TRBV12-4,NA,TRBJ1-4,TGTGCCAGCAGTTTGGGATTGGGTGAAAAACTGTTTTTT,CASSLGLGEKLFF
NA,TRBV19,NA,TRBJ1-1,TGTGCCAGTAGTCCAAGGGGAGGACACACTGAAGCTTTCTTT,CASSPRGGHTEAFF
many,TRBV7-3,NA,TRBJ1-1,TGTGCCAGCAGCCTCTCCCAGATGGGGGAAGCTTTCTTT,CASSLSQMGEAFF
NA,TRBV7-9,NA,TRBJ1-5,TGTGCCACCAGAAGTGGGGACAATCAGCCCCAGCATTTT,CATRSGDNQPQHF
NA,TRBV10-3,NA,TRBJ2-7,TGTGCCATCCGACCTCCAGGGACTGACTACGAGCAGTACTTC,CAIRPPGTDYEQYF